This T cell receptor beta chain was documented in a study of blood T cell repertoires in COVID-19. Turning to the study itself: There were acute and convalescent COVID-19 samples, and they came from the United States, Italy and Spain. Sample material is recorded as cDNA or gDNA derived from T cells, B-cell-depleted T cells, or PBMCs.

Original analysis: The assay estimated nucleated cells by amplifying reference gene primers. Sequenced by immunoSEQ multiplex PCR; TCRdb stores in-frame clones only, minus some. V, J and clone size are those of that table, while D and trimming were read from the DNA. The sample has 95,000 to 110,000 clones; 80% to 90% are singletons. The sequence derives from a human donor in a cohort sampled during active COVID-19. The sequenced sample consisted of peripheral blood.

CDR3 region: CATSTWGTSHGGNTGELFF. CDR3 in DNA: TGTGCCACCAGCACCTGGGGGACTAGCCACGGCGGGAACACCGGGGAGCTGTTTTTT. The chain recombines TRBV15 with TRBJ2-2, with 9 bases lining up with TRBD2. The junction had 13 bases not matched to a gene; V was cut back by 4 bases and J by 1 base. The CDR3 has 19 residues. Germline V gene sequence: CDR1 LNHNV, CDR2 YYDKDF (reference sequence).